Below, one T cell receptor (beta chain) is given with its context. This sample is drawn from a study of blood T cells in healthy people across ages. For the second PCR, which ran for about 6 to 11 cycles, a sample-barcoded 5' primer and a J-beta primer mix were used. TCRdb reprocessed the 5' RACE reads with MiXCR, giving one entry per CDR3 protein. Of approximately 850,000 distinct CDR3 sequences in the sample, roughly 50% are singletons; the top ten hold around 20%. The germline gives CDR1 LNHNV, CDR2 YYDKDF (reference sequence). The V and J ends lost 8 bases and 0 bases, in that order; junction bases with no gene match: 9. This CDR3 comprises 15 residues.

The sequenced material came from blood. This rearrangement joins TRBV15 to TRBJ2-7, with TRBD2 identical over 8 bases. The clonotype originates from a man younger than 45 in good health. CDR3 sequence reads: CATRTAGESSYEQYF. For the CDR3, the DNA is TGTGCCACCCGCACAGCGGGAGAATCCTCCTACGAGCAGTACTTC.